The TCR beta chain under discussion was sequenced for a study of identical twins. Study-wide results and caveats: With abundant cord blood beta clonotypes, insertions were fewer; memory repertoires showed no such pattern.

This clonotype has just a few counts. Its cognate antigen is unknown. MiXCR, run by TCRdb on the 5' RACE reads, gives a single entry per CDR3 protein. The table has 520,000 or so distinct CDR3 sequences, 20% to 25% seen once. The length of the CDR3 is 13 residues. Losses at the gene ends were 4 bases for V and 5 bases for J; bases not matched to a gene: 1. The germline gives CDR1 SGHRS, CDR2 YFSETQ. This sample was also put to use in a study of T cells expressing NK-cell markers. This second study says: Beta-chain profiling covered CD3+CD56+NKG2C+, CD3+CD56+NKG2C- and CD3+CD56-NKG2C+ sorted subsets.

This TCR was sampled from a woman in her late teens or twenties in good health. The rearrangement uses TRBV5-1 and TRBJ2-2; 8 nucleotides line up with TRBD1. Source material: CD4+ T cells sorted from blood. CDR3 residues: CASSDRGTGELFF. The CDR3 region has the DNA TGCGCCAGCAGCGACAGGGGTACCGGGGAGCTGTTTTTT.